This T cell receptor (beta chain) comes out of a study of T cell responses to AZD1222 COVID-19 vaccine (dated by TCRdb to the early 2020s). Regarding the complete study: Because spike-specific TCR depth and breadth did not differ between the two schedules, AZD1222 recipients who got a second dose at roughly 4 weeks were pooled with those who got a second dose at roughly 12 weeks. TCR sequencing covered some 250 trial participants: 207 given two doses of AZD1222 and about 26 given two doses of MenACWY control vaccine. Trial participants were enrolled into age subgroups of 18-55, 56-69 and 70-plus years, which contained approximately 150, 30 and 60 TCR-sequenced participants, respectively. Broader findings and caveats from the paper: The vaccine-associated CD4 TCRs covered the entire spike protein, and the dominant responses fell in regions 160-218 and 743-854. Most participants were white British and females outnumbered males, and the authors suggested that clonal diversity may have been underestimated. Because no samples from the day 14 peak response were available, repertoires could be characterized only after the peak T cell response. The 56-69-year group was small, and its depth increase did not reach significance, likely because of low power. Conclusions about previously exposed vaccinees are limited, since just a handful of AZD1222 recipients were seropositive for SARS-CoV-2 at baseline. A significant rise in spike-specific TCR breadth and depth was observed after two AZD1222 doses relative to day 0 and relative to MenACWY recipients. Reportedly, close to half of the unique spike-specific TCRs recognized epitopes lying outside the regions that are mutated in the B.1.351 and B.1.1.7 variants.

The CDR3 regions of human TCRbeta chains were analyzed by immunosequencing. For the original study's pipeline: Repertoire TCRs were matched against a reference library of SARS-CoV-2-specific TCRs generated with the MIRA antigen-specificity platform. Breadth was defined as the fraction of unique TCRs that were SARS-CoV-2-associated, and depth was defined as the fraction of total T cells that were SARS-CoV-2-associated. Using the MIRA data, each spike-specific TCR was assigned both to the spike region to which the TCR was reactive and to a CD4 or CD8 class. Log10-transformed breadth and depth values were compared by one-way ANOVA with Sidak's multiple comparisons tests. TCRdb's version of the immuneACCESS table is confined to in-frame rearrangements and falls short of the full clone set. An unresolved V gene accounts for under half of the shortfall where checked; the remainder is of unknown origin. V, J and clone size reflect that table, while D and trimming were determined from the DNA. The sample records 65,000 to 75,000 clones, less than 90% of which are singletons. The top ten clonotypes cover less than 25% of the sample.

Worth noting for this clone: The antigen this receptor binds is unknown. The input lacks base qualities; no much larger clone sits a single base away.

The time point label on this specimen signifies: baseline before first vaccination. Vaccinee samples were obtained from the UK trials COV001 and COV002, which included a single-blind randomized controlled phase 2/3 trial of AZD1222 (ChAdOx1 nCoV-19) in healthy adults. For TCRbeta chain sequencing, PBMC samples were collected from trial participants at day 0 and at day 28 after the second dose. Between the V and J ends, shortened by 6 bases and 4 bases respectively, the junction contains 13 bases. As encoded in the germline V gene, CDR1 is MNHEY while CDR2 is SVGAGI. Measured from the cysteine to the phenylalanine, the CDR3 is 14 residues long. CDR3 DNA only is kept here, 42 bases in frame from base 1.

This TCR was recovered from an adult in good health. The chain uses TRBV6-5 and TRBJ1-5; TRBD1 is a weak D gene call, 5 bases matching. Here the sequenced sample was peripheral blood, taken on day 0 of AZD1222 vaccination. The CDR3 region reads CASSPDRSNQPQHF. The sequence in DNA is TGTGCCAGCAGCCCCGACAGATCGAATCAGCCCCAGCATTTT.